These T cell receptor beta chains were read from a single sample in a study of response to subunit inactivated influenza vaccine. TCRdb reprocessed the RT-PCR reads via MiXCR and lists one record per CDR3 protein. The repertoire includes some 800,000 distinct CDR3 sequences, 21% of them detected once, and approximately 10% sits in the top ten. This specimen consisted of PBMCs from blood, obtained roughly 5 days after vaccination. Receptors originate from a man in his fifties or sixties who received an inactivated influenza vaccine. CDR3s include the opening cysteine and the closing phenylalanine or tryptophan. D genes are given only for firm matches. Rows give clone size only sometimes, using once, few, many, or a class for an expanded clone.

V gene	J gene	clone size	D gene	CDR3 protein	CDR3 DNA
TRBV4-1	TRBJ2-7	NA	TRBD1	CASSLVTGTGDEQYF	TGCGCCAGCAGCCTTGTCACCGGGACAGGGGACGAGCAGTACTTC
TRBV20-1	TRBJ2-7	NA	NA	CSASTVRGEQYF	TGCAGTGCCTCAACAGTTCGAGGCGAGCAGTACTTC
TRBV29-1	TRBJ2-7	few	NA	CSVRAALEQYF	TGCAGCGTTCGGGCCGCTTTAGAGCAGTACTTC
TRBV24-1	TRBJ2-3	NA	TRBD2	CATSDFGSGSTDTQYF	TGTGCCACCAGTGATTTTGGTAGCGGGAGCACAGATACGCAGTATTTT
TRBV6-2/TRBV6-3	TRBJ2-3	few	TRBD2	CASSNRLAGPTDTQYF	TGTGCCAGCAGTAACAGACTAGCGGGCCCCACAGATACGCAGTATTTT
TRBV4-1	TRBJ2-7	few	TRBD1	CASTPGTGGFEQYF	TGCGCCAGCACCCCTGGGACAGGGGGTTTTGAGCAGTACTTC
TRBV28	TRBJ2-7	few	NA	CASTPMGFSYEQYF	TGTGCCAGCACCCCCATGGGATTCTCCTACGAGCAGTACTTC
TRBV20-1	TRBJ1-5	many	NA	CSAREDGRGNQPQHF	TGCAGTGCTAGAGAGGACGGACGGGGAAATCAGCCCCAGCATTTT
TRBV29-1	TRBJ2-4	many	NA	CSVEQANLRGNIQYF	TGCAGCGTTGAGCAGGCAAACCTCCGGGGAAACATTCAGTACTTC
TRBV4-3	TRBJ2-2	NA	TRBD2	CASSPRTGGPPHTGELFF	TGCGCCAGCAGCCCGAGAACGGGAGGGCCACCTCACACCGGGGAGCTGTTTTTT
TRBV2	TRBJ2-7	NA	NA	CASSDGGGTLRGADF	TGTGCCAGCAGTGATGGTGGGGGAACGCTCAGAGGCGCCGACTTC
TRBV20-1	TRBJ2-3	few	TRBD2	CSARAGTSGGPDTQYF	TGCAGTGCTAGAGCCGGGACTAGCGGGGGACCAGATACGCAGTATTTT
TRBV5-1	TRBJ1-1	NA	NA	CASSQSFWGTEAFF	TGCGCCAGCAGTCAGTCGTTCTGGGGCACTGAAGCTTTCTTT
TRBV11-2	TRBJ2-2	NA	NA	CASSLDLGAELFF	TGTGCCAGCAGCTTAGATCTAGGGGCTGAGCTGTTTTTT
TRBV12-3/TRBV12-4	TRBJ1-5	once	NA	CTSSQDSSNQPQHF	TGTACCAGCAGCCAAGACAGTAGCAATCAGCCCCAGCATTTT
TRBV6-2/TRBV6-3	TRBJ1-1	NA	NA	CASSYFRDTEAFF	TGTGCCAGCAGTTACTTCCGGGACACTGAAGCTTTCTTT
TRBV27	TRBJ2-1	NA	NA	CASSLSQGRHEQFF	TGTGCCAGCAGTTTGAGCCAGGGGAGGCATGAGCAGTTCTTC
TRBV7-9	TRBJ2-3	few	NA	CASSTGTDHTDTQYF	TGTGCCAGCAGTACCGGGACTGACCACACAGATACGCAGTATTTT
TRBV11-2	TRBJ2-1	many	TRBD2	CASSFSGRGEQFF	TGTGCCAGCAGCTTTAGCGGGAGAGGTGAGCAGTTCTTC
TRBV12-3/TRBV12-4	TRBJ1-5	many	TRBD1	CASSFGRGNQPQHF	TGTGCCAGCAGTTTTGGCAGGGGGAATCAGCCCCAGCATTTT
TRBV29-1	TRBJ2-1	NA	TRBD2	CSVAPLRGGRKESSYNEQFF	TGCAGCGTTGCGCCCTTGCGGGGGGGCCGAAAAGAAAGCTCCTACAATGAGCAGTTCTTC
TRBV7-2	TRBJ2-2	NA	TRBD2	CASSTSSGRVTGELFF	TGTGCCAGCAGCACCTCGAGCGGGAGGGTAACCGGGGAGCTGTTTTTT
TRBV7-2	TRBJ2-1	few	NA	CASSWGRDEQFF	TGTGCCAGCAGCTGGGGCCGGGATGAGCAGTTCTTC
TRBV7-8	TRBJ2-1	NA	NA	CASSSTEGTEQFF	TGTGCCAGCAGCTCCACGGAGGGGACAGAGCAGTTCTTC
TRBV5-1	TRBJ1-5	few	NA	CASSFLPGDSENQPQHF	TGCGCCAGCAGCTTCTTACCCGGAGACAGCGAGAATCAGCCCCAGCATTTT
TRBV5-1	TRBJ2-5	many	NA	CASSLEGAETQYF	TGTGCCAGCAGCTTGGAGGGGGCAGAGACCCAGTACTTC
TRBV5-6	TRBJ2-5	few	NA	CASSLGWVGRPVPSQETQYF	TGTGCCAGCAGCTTGGGTTGGGTGGGACGGCCCGTTCCCTCCCAAGAGACCCAGTACTTC
TRBV12-3/TRBV12-4	TRBJ2-1	few	TRBD2	CASSLLAGGPQEQFF	TGTGCCAGCAGTTTATTAGCGGGAGGACCCCAGGAGCAGTTCTTC
TRBV3-1	TRBJ1-2	NA	NA	CASSQRRVADGYTF	TGTGCCAGCAGCCAAAGGCGAGTGGCGGATGGCTACACCTTC
TRBV28	TRBJ2-7	NA	NA	CASRDPLTYEQYF	TGTGCCAGCAGAGACCCATTGACCTACGAGCAGTACTTC
TRBV20-1	TRBJ2-1	few	TRBD2	CSARTSGAREQFF	TGCAGTGCGCGGACTAGCGGAGCGCGTGAGCAGTTCTTC
TRBV12-3/TRBV12-4	TRBJ2-1	NA	TRBD2	CASSFGPVGGRIPYDEFF	TGTGCCAGCAGTTTCGGGCCTGTCGGCGGGAGGATACCCTACGATGAGTTTTTC